Listed below are T cell receptor beta chains from one sample, sequenced in a study of identical twins. A single record per CDR3 protein comes from TCRdb applying MiXCR to the 5' RACE reads. The table includes 250,000 to 300,000 distinct CDR3 sequences, more than 8% detected once. These data were also filed under a second study, of yellow fever vaccine responses in identical twins.

Source material: CD8+ T cells sorted from blood. These receptors originate from a young woman in good health. Each CDR3 is given with its conserved first and last residue. The D gene is left open where the match is weak. Clone size is shown for a subset of rows, as once, few, many or a class of expanded clone.

D gene,clone size,V gene,CDR3 length,CDR3 protein
NA,NA,TRBV5-6,17,CASSSFTEPMNTGELFF
NA,NA,TRBV7-9,16,CASSLSRDGLADTQYF
TRBD1,many,TRBV6-1,15,CASSDWDRGWNEQYF
NA,few,TRBV3-1,15,CASSRREGVNPEQYF
NA,many,TRBV5-1,15,CASSGEDRNNSPLHF
TRBD1,NA,TRBV10-2,15,CASSELDRVNTEAFF
NA,many,TRBV29-1,12,CSVVTPSFGYTF
NA,NA,TRBV4-1,15,CASSQELGDLGGYTF
NA,few,TRBV7-9,14,CATFHQGRGTEAFF
NA,few,TRBV28,15,CASSGIDWDTDTQYF
NA,many,TRBV29-1,11,CSVGGGYEQYF
NA,NA,TRBV6-2/TRBV6-3,13,CASSSLGKDEQFF
TRBD1,few,TRBV4-3,15,CASSQSTGVGYEQYF
NA,many,TRBV4-1,12,CASSLKGSEQFF
TRBD2,many,TRBV6-1,15,CASSGTSGLFYEQYF
TRBD1,many,TRBV7-9,15,CASSSLTGTGNGYTF
TRBD1,NA,TRBV5-6,19,CASSATGTALFGAYNEQFF
TRBD1,NA,TRBV10-1,17,CASSESRTRGSWETQYF
NA,NA,TRBV7-3,15,CASSLGEGQNNEQFF
TRBD2,NA,TRBV12-3/TRBV12-4,13,CASSWTSLGELFF
NA,NA,TRBV5-6,15,CASSFWASDLYEQYF
TRBD1,few,TRBV7-9,13,CASSPIDRAEQFF
NA,many,TRBV20-1,13,CSARVRAHRVVYF
NA,NA,TRBV30,13,CAWSTYGADTQYF
TRBD2,many,TRBV29-1,13,CSVGLAGIYEQYF
NA,many,TRBV12-3/TRBV12-4,14,CASSLGGPFDEQFF
NA,many,TRBV27,13,CASSLSPFYEQYF
TRBD1,many,TRBV28,17,CASSLLNPGTGEGEQYF
NA,few,TRBV9,15,CASSVEGGASYEQYF
TRBD2,few,TRBV11-1,18,CASSSTNPSGRAIHTQYF
TRBD2,many,TRBV3-1,20,CASSQVSGTSGPISTDTQYF
NA,few,TRBV7-9,13,CASNPEGNTEAFF
NA,NA,TRBV4-1,17,CASSQSPGQTTYNEQFF
TRBD1,many,TRBV7-9,15,CASSAYGTGNTEQYF
TRBD1,few,TRBV28,16,CASRPRQGAMAGELFF
TRBD2,NA,TRBV4-3,16,CASSQEATSGNPEQYF
NA,NA,TRBV28,15,CASSRDMTYNSPLHF
TRBD1,few,TRBV27,18,CASSFASRDRGLNEKLFF
NA,many,TRBV6-2/TRBV6-3,14,CASRLGDSNQPQHF
NA,many,TRBV28,17,CASSLLIGESSYNEQFF
TRBD1,many,TRBV6-1,15,CASSLKAGTGDEQYF
NA,many,TRBV7-2,14,CASKHPGGEAEAFF
TRBD1,few,TRBV4-2,17,CASSQDLGQAYLYGYTF
NA,few,TRBV5-6,16,CASSLGGRQGGDEQFF
TRBD1,few,TRBV7-9,13,CASSSRDRLFLHF
NA,few,TRBV27,15,CASSLNRAPYNEQFF
TRBD2,few,TRBV7-2,16,CASSWRTSGGLEGQYF
TRBD2,NA,TRBV5-1,14,CASSAGLAGDEQYF
TRBD1,many,TRBV5-1,13,CASSSGQEGTQYF
TRBD2,few,TRBV7-9,14,CASIVAGSYNEQFF